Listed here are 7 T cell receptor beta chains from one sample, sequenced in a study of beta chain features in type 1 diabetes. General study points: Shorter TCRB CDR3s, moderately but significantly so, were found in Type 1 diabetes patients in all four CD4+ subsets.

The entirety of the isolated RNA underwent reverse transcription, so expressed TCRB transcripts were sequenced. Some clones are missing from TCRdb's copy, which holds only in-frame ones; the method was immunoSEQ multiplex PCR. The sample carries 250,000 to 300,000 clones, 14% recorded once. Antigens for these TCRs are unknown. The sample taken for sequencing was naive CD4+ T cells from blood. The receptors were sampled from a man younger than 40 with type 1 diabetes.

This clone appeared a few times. The CDR3 nucleotides are TGCAGTGCTCAACGCGGTCTCGAGCAGTACTTC. Protein sequence: CSAQRGLEQYF. The J gene is TRBJ2-5, the V gene TRBV20-1, with D uncertain. TRBJ2-7 matches the DNA end more closely, so the J call is doubtful. The CDR3 runs to 11 residues. In germline, CDR1 is DFQATT, CDR2 SNEGSKA (reference sequence).

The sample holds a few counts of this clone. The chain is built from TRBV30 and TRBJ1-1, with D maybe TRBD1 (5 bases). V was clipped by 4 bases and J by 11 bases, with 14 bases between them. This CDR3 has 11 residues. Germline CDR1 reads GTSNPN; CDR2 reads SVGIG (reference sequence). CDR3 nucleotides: TGTGCCTGGACAAGGCGGGGGACGGCTTTCTTT. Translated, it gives CAWTRRGTAFF.

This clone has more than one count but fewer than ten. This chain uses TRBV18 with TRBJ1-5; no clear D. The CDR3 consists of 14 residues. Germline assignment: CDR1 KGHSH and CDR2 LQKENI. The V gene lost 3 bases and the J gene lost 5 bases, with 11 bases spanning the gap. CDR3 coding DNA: TGTGCCAGCTCACCTACCGACGGGGATCAGCCCCAGCATTTT. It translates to CASSPTDGDQPQHF.

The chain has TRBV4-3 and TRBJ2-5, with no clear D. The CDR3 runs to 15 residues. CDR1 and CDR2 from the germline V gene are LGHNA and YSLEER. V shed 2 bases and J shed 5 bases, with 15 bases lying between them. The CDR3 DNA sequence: TGCGCCAGCAGCCAAAACACAGTGCTGGTGGAGACCCAGTACTTC. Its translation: CASSQNTVLVETQYF.

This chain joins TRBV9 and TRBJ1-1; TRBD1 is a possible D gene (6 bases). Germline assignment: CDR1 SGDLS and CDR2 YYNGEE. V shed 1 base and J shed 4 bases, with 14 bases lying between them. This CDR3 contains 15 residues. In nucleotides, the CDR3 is TGTGCCAGCAGCGTAAGTACAGGGCAGAGCACTGAAGCTTTCTTT. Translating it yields CASSVSTGQSTEAFF. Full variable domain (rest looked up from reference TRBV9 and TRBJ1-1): DSGVTQTPKHLITATGQRVTLRCSPRSGDLSVYWYQQSLDQGLQFLIQYYNGEERAKGNILERFSAQQFPDLHSELNLSSLELGDSALYFCASSVSTGQSTEAFFGQGTRLTVV.

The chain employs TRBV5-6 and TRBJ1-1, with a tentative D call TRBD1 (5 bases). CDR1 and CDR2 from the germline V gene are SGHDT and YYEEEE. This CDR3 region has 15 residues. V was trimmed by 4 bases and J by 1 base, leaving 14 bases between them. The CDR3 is CASSAARVRNTEAFF. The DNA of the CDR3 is TGTGCCAGCAGCGCAGCCAGGGTCAGGAACACTGAAGCTTTCTTT.

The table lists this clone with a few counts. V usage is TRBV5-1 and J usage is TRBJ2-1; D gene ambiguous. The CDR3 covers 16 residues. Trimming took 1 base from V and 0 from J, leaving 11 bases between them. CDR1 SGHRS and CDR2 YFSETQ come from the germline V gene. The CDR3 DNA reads TGCGCCAGCAGCTTGACCCGAAGCCCCTCCTACAATGAGCAGTTCTTC. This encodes CASSLTRSPSYNEQFF.